This T cell receptor (beta chain) comes out of a study of cytomegalovirus exposure and HLA in healthy donors (dated by TCRdb to 2015 to 2018). About the full investigation: According to an earlier analysis of several hundred of the donors, about 179 million T cells yielded 117 million unique TCR beta sequences and approximately 300 Gb of sequence data. Genome-wide SNP genotypes for about 65% of the 666 donors were used in a later genetic analysis, which treated that subset as a discovery cohort. To predict cytomegalovirus infection status, the study brought together high-throughput TCR immunosequencing, statistical association of individual TCRs with disease status, and machine learning. Along with the approximately 600-subject first cohort, a separate validation cohort of approximately 110 different subjects was used. Because of strong linkage in the cohort, roughly five DR-DQ haplotypes were treated as single units for association and clustering. The number of typed donors differed by locus: roughly 620-630 for A, B, C, DRB1 and DQB1; 522 for DQA1; 606 for DPA1; and roughly 490 for DPB1. An earlier analysis of around 580 of the donors used high-throughput TCR beta sequencing to judge whether each TCR beta V gene segment behaved as functional or pseudogenic. In the later analysis, no new phenotypic data were used to find candidate immune exposures; instead, reliance was placed on TCR beta sequences and their occurrence across donors. The study aimed to test whether signatures of past pathogen exposure could be identified by cataloging public T cell receptors. To study patterns of TCR occurrence, a later analysis re-analyzed previously published TCR beta repertoires from several hundred donors and added high-resolution HLA genotyping. On average, about 240,000 unique TCR beta nucleotide sequences were sequenced per donor among a few hundred genotyped donors of the cohort, with 15% to 20% of those sequences being non-productive. Donor age, sex, ethnicity and CMV serostatus were compiled alongside the repertoire data. An early release that covered 500 to 800 HLA-typed donors contained approximately 320 gigabases of sequencing data and tens of millions of unique TCR sequences. All discovery cohort repertoires had been generated on a single sequencing platform. The study profiled the T cell repertoires of fewer than 850 subjects by immunosequencing and related them to cytomegalovirus serostatus. HLA typing covered class I and class II loci at four-digit resolution. Among the approximately 420 genotyped donors, approximately 81% belonged to the genetic ancestry cluster associated with self-reported Caucasian donors. What the study reported, not specific to this receptor: Three of the identified cytomegalovirus-associated TCR beta chains were confirmed in vitro to be specific for cytomegalovirus antigens. Most TCR sequences were observed very rarely across donors, whereas some public TCRs were present in many individuals. A later analysis reported that several top co-occurrence clusters appeared linked to parvovirus B19, influenza, CMV and Epstein-Barr virus. The 87-base-pair reads could not distinguish some IMGT-functional V segments, including TRBV6-2 and TRBV6-3, so those segments were excluded. A later genetic analysis associated a missense DCLRE1C variant with V-gene and J-gene trimming of TCR beta chains, and an independent cohort replicated the association. Because counts were too low, about 15 rarely observed V segments, including chromosome 9 orphons, were left out of the earlier analysis of 587 of the donors. In a later analysis, HLA-associated TCR beta chains showed more clonal expansion and lower generation probabilities than non-associated chains that were equally common. At a false discovery rate of 0.05, a later analysis linked around 15,000 TCR beta sequences to specific HLA alleles. A further reported finding was that TCR beta sequences accurately predicted the HLA-A and HLA-B alleles for most subjects in the first cohort. A later analysis found that TCR association rates varied across HLA loci, with DRB1 alleles showing the most associated TCRs and HLA-C alleles the fewest. A group of highly shared sequence variants was considered likely to be a technical artifact of the sequencing pipeline. Broadly in line with IMGT annotations, most TCR beta V segments showed up in productive rearrangements about 87% or about 30% of the time in an earlier analysis of several hundred of the donors. Immune exposure information for the cohort was limited to CMV serostatus. The classifier was reported to diagnose cytomegalovirus status with high specificity and sensitivity in both the original cohort and the validation cohort. A later genetic analysis reported fewer N-insertions in productive TCRs among donors in an Asian-associated ancestry cluster than the roughly 700-donor mean. Linkage disequilibrium might explain the correlated functional status among segregating V segments, but an unknown experimental factor could not be ruled out. The study listed around 160 TCR beta chains as associated with cytomegalovirus. Because some donors lacked HLA typing at each locus, the association tests relied only on the typed subset. This cohort had only TCR beta chains sequenced, and the lack of alpha or paired-chain data limited which features could be detected. The authors suggested that the approach could potentially be generalized to other disease states and immunological phenotypes. According to a later analysis, most CMV-associated TCR beta chains appeared to be HLA-restricted, and the HLA associations seemed to be driven largely by CMV exposure. When HLA alleles, especially DR and DQ, strongly co-occurred, attributing TCR associations to individual alleles was difficult. The presence/absence analyses assumed that sequencing depth was roughly uniform across donors, and that assumption may not be true.

In total, 600 or so healthy bone marrow donors made up the cohort. All cohort members were sampled while nominally healthy, although unrecorded immune exposures were likely present. The donor tested CMV seropositive and was one of the 289 seropositive cohort members. Each donor provided a peripheral blood sample, and peripheral blood mononuclear cells were used for TCR beta sequencing. Genomic DNA extraction from the blood cell samples was performed with the Qiagen DNeasy Blood Extraction Kit. A note on this clone: No cognate antigen has been identified for it. It has no much larger one-base neighbor in the sample; base qualities were not kept.

V drops 2 bases and J drops 6 bases, leaving 14 bases in between. Taken from the germline V gene, the CDR1 and CDR2 loops are SGHRS and YFSETQ. The CDR3 goes from the cysteine to the phenylalanine over 15 residues. Just CDR3 DNA is preserved here, 45 bases in frame from base 1. The library was made by the immunoSEQ multiplex PCR assay. A mixture of 60 forward primers for TCR Vbeta segments and 13 reverse primers for TCR Jbeta segments was used in the multiplex PCR. Amplification of the CDR3 region of rearranged TCR beta genes was performed with a multiplex PCR assay on genomic DNA. The amplified TCR beta libraries were sequenced on the Illumina HiSeq System as 87-base-pair reads. Concerning the study's data processing: A later analysis tallied some 79 million unique TCR beta chains across the 700 or so repertoires, and around 12 million of those chains were shared by two or more donors. Raw reads were error-corrected and collapsed into unique sequences with a nearest-neighbor algorithm that merged closely related sequences to remove PCR and sequencing errors. Alignment of CDR3 sequences to IMGT reference sequences was used to assign V, D and J gene segments. For a sequence to be retained, a match of at least six nucleotides to both a V gene segment and a J gene segment was required. A rearrangement counted as productive if the CDR3 had no stop codons and remained in frame with V and J, and every other rearrangement counted as non-productive. Following IMGT convention, CDR3 was defined as the stretch from the second conserved V-encoded cysteine to the conserved J-encoded phenylalanine. The earlier analysis of 500 to 600 of the donors excluded sequences that lacked an unambiguous match to a single V gene segment. An earlier analysis of about 600 of the donors called V segments functional above 56.7% productive rearrangements and segregating when the between-donor standard deviation exceeded 5%. A statistical classification framework was built for diagnosing cytomegalovirus status from the catalog of TCR beta chain sequences. A later analysis assigned V and J genes by comparing TCR nucleotide sequences with IMGT/GENE-DB human TR gene sequences. Using the TCRdist pipeline, a later analysis assigned CDR3 sequences along with most-parsimonious VDJ recombination scenarios. A later analysis defined each TCR beta chain by its CDR3 amino acid sequence plus V-gene family, and excluded reads lacking a unique V-gene family. In a later analysis, some 600 highly shared, low-generation-probability nucleotide sequences were removed to address suspected cross-contamination and a sequencing artifact. For each public chain, a later analysis derived a clonal expansion index from normalized ranks of inferred template counts within each repertoire. In a later analysis, generation probabilities were computed using a VDJ recombination model fitted to out-of-frame rearrangements, and the results were checked against IGoR. In a later analysis, TCR-TCR, TCR-HLA and TCR-CMV co-occurrence was scored with hypergeometric tests, and a repertoire-size bias correction was applied to TCR pairs. In a later analysis, false discovery rates were estimated by permuting HLA or CMV assignments 20 times. In a later analysis, co-occurring TCRs were grouped with DBSCAN, and TCRdist sequence similarity was added when clustering was performed within HLA-allele-positive subsets. Repertoires with fewer than 30,000 or more than 120,000 public chains were left out of co-occurrence clustering, as were about 5 repertoires with anomalous nucleotide sharing. This is the immuneACCESS table as TCRdb keeps it, with only in-frame sequences that have V and J called. A part of the clones is gone; compared with another copy, unresolved V genes explain less than half, and the rest is unexplained. V and J calls and clone size are as listed in that table; D and trimming were resolved from the DNA. The sample yields more than 200,000 clones; around 76% were counted once. The ten top clones hold around 6% of the sample.

The chain was built from TRBV5-1 and TRBJ2-2; TRBD1 is a possible D gene, resting on 5 matching bases. The clonotype comes from a man aged 40-55 years in good health and CMV-seropositive. Sample: PBMCs. The CDR3 amino acid sequence is: CASSLQRGSAGELFF. The DNA is as follows: TGCGCCAGCAGCTTACAAAGGGGTTCCGCCGGGGAGCTGTTTTTT.